Each of the 20 T cell receptor beta chains below was sequenced from the same sample in a study of T cells after posttransplantation cyclophosphamide. Clones were read by immunoSEQ multiplex PCR, and TCRdb kept only the in-frame ones, dropping some. The sample yields fewer than 7,000 clones, more than 60% seen once. The sequencing sample was made of memory CD4+ T cells sorted from blood. Receptors originate from a woman between 50 and 59 years old in good health and a related stem cell transplant donor.

This chain joins TRBV27 and TRBJ2-5; D perhaps matches TRBD2 (6 bases). Matching the DNA end better, TRBJ2-7 makes the J call doubtful. The CDR3 length is 13 residues. CDR1 is MNHEY and CDR2 is SMNVEV in the germline V gene (reference sequence). The CDR3 loop is CASSWGDGYEQYF. The CDR3, as DNA: TGTGCCAGCAGTTGGGGGGACGGCTACGAGCAGTACTTC.

The chain joins TRBV27 to TRBJ1-5, with D possibly matching TRBD1 (6 bases). The CDR3 extends over 16 amino acids. The germline gives CDR1 MNHEY, CDR2 SMNVEV (reference sequence). Trimming removed 3 bases at V and 4 bases at J, with 16 bases between. DNA for the CDR3: TGTGCCAGCAGTTTTTACCCCCCACAGGGTAATCAGCCCCAGCATTTT. Translation gives CASSFYPPQGNQPQHF.

The chain employs TRBV7-9 and TRBJ1-1; D is unresolved. V was shortened by 2 bases and J by 0 bases, with 7 bases between the two germline ends. The CDR3 contains 14 residues. CDR1 and CDR2 (germline): SEHNR, FQNEAQ (reference sequence). CDR3 in amino acids: CASSLYPLNTEAFF. CDR3 DNA: TGTGCCAGCAGCTTATATCCGTTGAACACTGAAGCTTTCTTT.

This chain connects TRBV7-2 to TRBJ2-2; tentatively, D is TRBD2 (5 bases). Trimming pared 10 bases from V and 6 bases from J, leaving 27 bases between. The CDR3 is made up of 17 amino acids. CDR1 and CDR2 from the germline V gene are SGHTA and FQGNSA. DNA for the CDR3: TGTGCCACCACCCACTCATCCCTGGGGAGATCCCCCGGGGAGCTGTTTTTT. Residues: CATTHSSLGRSPGELFF.

The chain combines TRBV5-1 with TRBJ2-3; no definite D call. The V and J ends lost 0 bases and 4 bases respectively, with 6 bases between them. Germline V gene lookup returns CDR1 SGHRS and CDR2 YFSETQ. The CDR3 has 13 residues. This CDR3 is CASSLDEADTQYF. CDR3 bases: TGCGCCAGCAGCTTGGATGAGGCAGATACGCAGTATTTT.

The gene calls are TRBV7-3 and TRBJ1-1, with D possibly matching TRBD1 (5 bases). CDR1 SGHTA and CDR2 FQGTGA come from the germline V gene. The CDR3 is made up of 14 amino acids. V lost 3 bases and J lost 1, with 9 bases in between. The CDR3, as DNA: TGTGCCAGCAGCTTCGGGGGAAAGAACACTGAAGCTTTCTTT. Its translation: CASSFGGKNTEAFF.

The CDR3 DNA sequence: TGTGCCAGCAGTCGCGACAGGGCCGGGGCCAACGTCCTGACTTTC. It is translated as CASSRDRAGANVLTF. V usage is TRBV2 and J usage is TRBJ2-6, with 7 bases aligning to TRBD1. With V trimmed by 5 bases and J by 4 bases, 5 bases remained unmatched. CDR1 is SNHLY, CDR2 FYNNEI, per germline. The CDR3 length is 15 residues.

The CDR3 protein is CASSPRGVSLGTEAFF. The CDR3 region has the DNA TGTGCCAGCTCACCACGCGGGGTATCCCTGGGAACTGAAGCTTTCTTT. The chain uses TRBV18 and TRBJ1-1, with D uncertain. Looked up from germline, CDR1 is KGHSH and CDR2 is LQKENI. This CDR3 comprises 16 residues. V was shortened by 1 base and J by 5 bases, with 17 bases between the two germline ends. Looking up the rest from reference TRBV18 and TRBJ1-1 gives the full variable domain: NAGVMQNPRHLVRRRGQEARLRCSPMKGHSHVYWYRQLPEEGLKFMVYLQKENIIDESGMPKERFSAEFPKEGPSILRIQQVVRGDSAAYFCASSPRGVSLGTEAFFGQGTRLTVV.

The chain employs TRBV4-2 and TRBJ1-1; a possible D gene is TRBD1 (5 bases). CDR1 and CDR2 (germline): LGHNA, YNFKEQ. V was cut by 1 base and J by 1 base, with 7 bases left in between. This CDR3 contains 14 residues. This CDR3 is CASSQGGGNTEAFF. In DNA form, the CDR3 reads TGTGCCAGCAGCCAAGGGGGGGGGAACACTGAAGCTTTCTTT.

The chain recombines TRBV7-2 with TRBJ1-1, with D uncertain. Trimming pared 5 bases from V and 0 bases from J, leaving 10 bases between. CDR3 length: 14 amino acids. The germline V gene has CDR1 SGHTA and CDR2 FQGNSA. For the CDR3, the DNA is TGTGCCAGCAGCCCAGGCCCCTTGAACACTGAAGCTTTCTTT. As protein: CASSPGPLNTEAFF.

V usage is TRBV6-5 and J usage is TRBJ2-5; 7 bases map to TRBD2. The V gene end was trimmed by 3 bases and the J gene end by 1 base; junction bases not matched to a gene: 8. Germline V gives CDR1 MNHEY, CDR2 SVGAGI. The CDR3 sequence is 16 residues long. CDR3: CASSYGIAGVQETQYF. CDR3 DNA sequence: TGTGCCAGCAGTTATGGGATAGCGGGTGTCCAAGAGACCCAGTACTTC.

V gene TRBV7-8 combines with J gene TRBJ1-5; 8 nucleotides line up with TRBD1. Germline CDR1 reads SGHVS; CDR2 reads FQNEAQ. Trimming removed 4 bases from V and 5 bases from J; junction bases left unmatched: 4. The CDR3 sequence is 14 residues long. The CDR3 sequence is CASSYDRGDQPQHF. The CDR3 DNA follows: TGTGCCAGCAGCTACGACAGGGGTGATCAGCCCCAGCATTTT.

About this clone itself: Germline and junction disagree at one end, which may indicate a read error. The chain carries TRBV18 and TRBJ2-1; D gene unclear. Germline V gives CDR1 KGHSH, CDR2 LQKENI. The CDR3 is 13 residues long. The CDR3 is CASSPPSSNKQFF. The CDR3, as DNA: TGTGCCAGCTCACCACCTAGCTCCAATAAGCAGTTCTTC.

The table lists this clone with a count of one. V is TRBV10-3 and J is TRBJ2-3; D unclear. The V and J ends lost 6 bases and 2 bases respectively, with 12 bases between them. CDR1 is ENHRY and CDR2 is SYGVKD in the germline V gene. This CDR3 has 14 amino acids. In nucleotides, the CDR3 is TGTGCCATCAGCGAGACGACTTACACAGATACGCAGTATTTT. Translation gives CAISETTYTDTQYF.

The CDR3 region is CASSRGQLLNYGYTF. CDR3 sequence (DNA): TGTGCCAGCAGCCGGGGACAGCTCTTAAACTATGGCTACACCTTC. V gene TRBV7-9 combines with J gene TRBJ1-2; 7 positions agree with TRBD1. Germline V lookup: CDR1 SEHNR, CDR2 FQNEAQ (reference sequence). The CDR3 loop spans 15 amino acids. Germline trimming cut 5 bases from V and 2 bases from J; bases unmatched to any gene: 8. The variable domain in full, completed from reference TRBV7-9 and TRBJ1-2, reads DTGVSQNPRHKITKRGQNVTFRCDPISEHNRLYWYRQTLGQGPEFLTYFQNEAQLEKSRLLSDRFSAERPKGSFSTLEIQRTEQGDSAMYLCASSRGQLLNYGYTFGSGTRLTVV.

This clone was seen a handful of times. The chain carries TRBV19 and TRBJ2-2; TRBD1 aligns across 12 bases. The CDR3 loop spans 18 amino acids. V was pared by 6 bases and J by 7 bases, with 15 bases of the junction left unmatched. CDR1 and CDR2 (germline): LNHDA, SQIVND (reference sequence). CDR3 in amino acids: CASRGAPGQGAQGGELFF. The CDR3, as DNA: TGTGCCAGTAGAGGGGCTCCGGGACAGGGGGCGCAGGGCGGGGAGCTGTTTTTT.

This chain links TRBV2 with TRBJ1-3; D is unresolved. Germline CDR1 SNHLY, CDR2 FYNNEI. The V and J ends lost 7 bases and 2 bases respectively, with 6 bases between them. The CDR3 totals 12 residues. DNA of the CDR3: TGTGCCAGCATAGTTACTGGAAACACCATATATTTT. Translated, it gives CASIVTGNTIYF.

This rearrangement joins TRBV29-1 to TRBJ2-5, with 10 bases matching TRBD1. Germline-derived CDR1 and CDR2 are SQVTM and ANQGSEA. J was trimmed by 4 bases and V by 0 bases; bases with no gene match: 8. The CDR3 spans 16 residues. CDR3 sequence (DNA): TGCAGCGTTGAAGATCTTGGGGGGGACAGGGGAGAGACCCAGTACTTC. Translated: CSVEDLGGDRGETQYF.

This rearrangement joins TRBV4-1 to TRBJ1-1; TRBD1 matches 7 bases. Losses at the gene ends were 5 bases for V and 5 bases for J; bases not matched to a gene: 14. The V gene's germline CDR1 is MGHRA and CDR2 YSYEKL. The CDR3 totals 16 residues. The DNA of the CDR3 is TGCGCCAGCAGCGGACACCCTAGGACAGGATGGACTGAAGCTTTCTTT. It is translated as CASSGHPRTGWTEAFF.

The chain combines TRBV29-1 with TRBJ2-1; 7 bases agree with TRBD2. Germline V CDR1 and CDR2: SQVTM, ANQGSEA. Germline trimming cut 7 bases from V and 8 bases from J; bases unmatched to any gene: 8. The CDR3 has 12 residues. The CDR3 DNA is TGCAGCGCTGGGGACTATGGCGATGAGCAGTTCTTC. It encodes CSAGDYGDEQFF.